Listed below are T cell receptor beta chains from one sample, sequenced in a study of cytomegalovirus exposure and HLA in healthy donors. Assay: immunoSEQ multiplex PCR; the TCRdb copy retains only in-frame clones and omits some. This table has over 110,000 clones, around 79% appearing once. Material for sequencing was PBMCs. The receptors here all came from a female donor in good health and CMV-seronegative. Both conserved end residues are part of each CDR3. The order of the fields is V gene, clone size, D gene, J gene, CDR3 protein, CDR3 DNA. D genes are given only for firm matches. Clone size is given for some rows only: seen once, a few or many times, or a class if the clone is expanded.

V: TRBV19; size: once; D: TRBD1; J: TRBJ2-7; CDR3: CASSRTGGLYEQYF; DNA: TGTGCCAGTAGTCGGACAGGGGGCTTGTACGAGCAGTACTTC
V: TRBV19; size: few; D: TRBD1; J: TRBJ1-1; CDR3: CASSPRQGAGTEAFF; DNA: TGTGCCAGTAGCCCCCGACAGGGGGCAGGGACTGAAGCTTTCTTT
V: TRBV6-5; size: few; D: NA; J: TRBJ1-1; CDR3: CASSIRTPPETEAFF; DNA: TGTGCCAGCAGTATTCGGACACCCCCAGAAACTGAAGCTTTCTTT
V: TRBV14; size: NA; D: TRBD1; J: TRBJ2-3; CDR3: CASSQTGGASTQYF; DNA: TGTGCCAGCAGCCAGACAGGGGGCGCATCTACGCAGTATTTT
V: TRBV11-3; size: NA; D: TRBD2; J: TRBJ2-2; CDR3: CASGPQGSGRGELFF; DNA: TGTGCCAGCGGGCCCCAGGGGAGCGGGAGAGGGGAGCTGTTTTTT
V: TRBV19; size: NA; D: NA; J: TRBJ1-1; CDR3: CASSIAGLRNTEAFF; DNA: TGTGCCAGTAGTATCGCAGGTCTACGGAACACTGAAGCTTTCTTT
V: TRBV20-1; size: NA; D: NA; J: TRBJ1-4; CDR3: CSAHMRQKLFF; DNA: TGCAGTGCACATATGAGGCAAAAACTGTTTTTT
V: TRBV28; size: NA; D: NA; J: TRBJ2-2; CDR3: CASSLFRGNTGELFF; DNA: TGTGCCAGCAGTTTATTCCGAGGTAACACCGGGGAGCTGTTTTTT
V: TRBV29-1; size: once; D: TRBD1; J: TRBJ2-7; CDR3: CCAGQGAYEQYF; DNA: TGTTGCGCGGGGCAGGGGGCATACGAGCAGTACTTC
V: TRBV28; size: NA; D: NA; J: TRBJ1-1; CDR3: CASRTVMNTEAFF; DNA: TGTGCCAGCAGGACAGTCATGAACACTGAAGCTTTCTTT
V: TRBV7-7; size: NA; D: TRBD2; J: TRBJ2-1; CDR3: CASSLGAGGHDEQFF; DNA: TGTGCTAGCAGCTTAGGGGCGGGGGGCCACGATGAGCAGTTCTTC
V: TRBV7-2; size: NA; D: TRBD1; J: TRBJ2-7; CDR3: CASSLWAGGSEQYF; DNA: TGTGCCAGCAGCTTATGGGCAGGGGGCTCCGAGCAGTACTTC
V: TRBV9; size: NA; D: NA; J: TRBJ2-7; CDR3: CASSVTVSSYEQYF; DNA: TGTGCCAGCAGCGTTACGGTCTCTTCTTACGAGCAGTACTTC
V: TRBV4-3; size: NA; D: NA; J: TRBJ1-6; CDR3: CASSQDWGIRGSYNSPLHF; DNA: TGCGCCAGCAGCCAAGATTGGGGGATCAGGGGCTCCTATAATTCACCCCTCCACTTT
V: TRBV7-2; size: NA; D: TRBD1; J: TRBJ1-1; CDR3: CASSLVGQGITEAFF; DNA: TGTGCCAGCAGCTTAGTAGGACAGGGTATAACTGAAGCTTTCTTT
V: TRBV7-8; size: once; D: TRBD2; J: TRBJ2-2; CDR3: CASSILAGGPGELFF; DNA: TGTGCCAGCAGCATCCTAGCGGGGGGGCCTGGGGAGCTGTTTTTT
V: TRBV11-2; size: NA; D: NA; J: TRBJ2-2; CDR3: CASSLISGELFF; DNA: TGTGCCAGCAGCTTAATTAGCGGGGAGCTGTTTTTT
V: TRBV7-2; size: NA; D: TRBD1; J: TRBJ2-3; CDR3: CASSPGTAHSGQYF; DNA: TGTGCCAGCAGCCCCGGGACAGCCCACTCCGGGCAGTATTTT
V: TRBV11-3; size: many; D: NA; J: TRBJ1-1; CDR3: CASSSGTMQTEAFF; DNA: TGTGCCAGCAGCTCCGGGACAATGCAAACTGAAGCTTTCTTT
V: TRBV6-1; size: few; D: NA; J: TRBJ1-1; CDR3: CASSAGSKPNTEAFF; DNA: TGTGCCAGCAGTGCGGGAAGCAAGCCGAACACTGAAGCTTTCTTT
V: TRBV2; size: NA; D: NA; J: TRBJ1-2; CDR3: CASSEGGYYYGYTF; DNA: TGTGCCAGCAGTGAAGGAGGGTACTACTATGGCTACACCTTC
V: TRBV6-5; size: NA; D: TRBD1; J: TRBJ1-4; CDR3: CASSFGQENEKLFF; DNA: TGTGCCAGCAGTTTTGGACAGGAAAATGAAAAACTGTTTTTT
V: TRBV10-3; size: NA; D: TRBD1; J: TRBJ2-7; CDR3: CAISGGQGDEQYF; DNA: TGTGCCATCAGTGGGGGACAGGGGGACGAGCAGTACTTC
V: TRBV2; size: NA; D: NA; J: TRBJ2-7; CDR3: CASSENLLKYF; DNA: TGTGCCAGCAGTGAGAATCTCCTAAAGTACTTC
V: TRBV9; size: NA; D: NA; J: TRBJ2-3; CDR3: CASSPGQDTQYF; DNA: TGTGCCAGCAGCCCGGGACAAGATACGCAGTATTTT
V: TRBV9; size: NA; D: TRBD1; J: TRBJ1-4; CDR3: CASSGIQGVDEKLFF; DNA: TGTGCCAGCAGCGGGATACAGGGGGTTGATGAAAAACTGTTTTTT
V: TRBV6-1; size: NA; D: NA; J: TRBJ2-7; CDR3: CASSEMGGGFYEQYF; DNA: TGTGCCAGCAGTGAGATGGGGGGGGGCTTCTACGAGCAGTACTTC
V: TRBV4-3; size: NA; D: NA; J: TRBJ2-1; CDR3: CASSQASRKGRGRGNEQFF; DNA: TGCGCCAGCAGCCAAGCCTCCCGTAAGGGGCGGGGGCGTGGAAATGAGCAGTTCTTC
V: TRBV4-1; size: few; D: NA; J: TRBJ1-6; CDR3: CASSQPEGNSPLHF; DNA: TGCGCCAGCAGCCAACCAGAGGGTAATTCACCCCTCCACTTT
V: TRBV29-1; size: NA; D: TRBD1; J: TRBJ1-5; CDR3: CSVAGDSSNQPQHF; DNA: TGCAGCGTCGCCGGGGACAGTAGCAATCAGCCCCAGCATTTT
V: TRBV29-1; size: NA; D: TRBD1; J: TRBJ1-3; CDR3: CSASSGTGFSGNTIYF; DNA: TGCAGCGCCTCTTCCGGGACAGGGTTCTCTGGAAACACCATATATTTT
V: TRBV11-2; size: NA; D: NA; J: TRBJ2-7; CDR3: CASSLDGGAYEQYF; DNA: TGTGCCAGCAGCTTAGATGGAGGAGCCTACGAGCAGTACTTC
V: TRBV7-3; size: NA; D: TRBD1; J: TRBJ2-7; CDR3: CASSWDSLDYEQYF; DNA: TGTGCCAGCAGCTGGGACAGCTTGGACTACGAGCAGTACTTC
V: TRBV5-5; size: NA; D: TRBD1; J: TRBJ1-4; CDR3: CASSLQGAGEKLFF; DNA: TGTGCCAGCAGCTTACAGGGGGCAGGTGAAAAACTGTTTTTT
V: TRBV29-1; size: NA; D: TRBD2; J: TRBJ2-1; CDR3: CSVEAAGESYNEQFF; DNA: TGCAGCGTTGAGGCAGCGGGAGAATCCTACAATGAGCAGTTCTTC
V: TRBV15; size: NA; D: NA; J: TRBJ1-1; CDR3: CATSRAYTEAFF; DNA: TGTGCCACCAGCAGAGCCTACACTGAAGCTTTCTTT
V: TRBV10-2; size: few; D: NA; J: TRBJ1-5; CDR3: CASSDRLGSNQPQHF; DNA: TGCGCCAGCAGTGATCGACTTGGAAGCAATCAGCCCCAGCATTTT
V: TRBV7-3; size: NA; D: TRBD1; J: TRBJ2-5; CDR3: CASSRTGGAETQYF; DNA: TGTGCCAGCAGTCGGACAGGGGGCGCGGAGACCCAGTACTTC
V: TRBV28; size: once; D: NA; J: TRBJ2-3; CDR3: CASSITDTQYF; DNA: TGTGCCAGCAGTATAACAGATACGCAGTATTTT
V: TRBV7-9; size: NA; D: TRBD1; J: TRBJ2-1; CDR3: CASSPDRGYNEQFF; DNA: TGTGCCAGCAGCCCGGACAGGGGATACAATGAGCAGTTCTTC
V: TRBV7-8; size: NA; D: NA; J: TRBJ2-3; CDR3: CASSLGRTDTQYF; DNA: TGTGCCAGCAGCTTAGGGAGAACAGATACGCAGTATTTT
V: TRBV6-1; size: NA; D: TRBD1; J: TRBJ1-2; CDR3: CASSLDRGRNGYTF; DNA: TGTGCCAGCAGTTTGGACAGGGGGAGGAATGGCTACACCTTC
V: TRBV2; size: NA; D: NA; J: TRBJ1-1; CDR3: CASSLSSGEGTEAFF; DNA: TGTGCCAGCAGTCTATCGAGCGGGGAAGGCACTGAAGCTTTCTTT
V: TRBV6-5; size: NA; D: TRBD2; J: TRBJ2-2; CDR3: CASSPTSGNTGELFF; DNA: TGTGCCAGCAGCCCCACTAGCGGGAACACCGGGGAGCTGTTTTTT